These 25 T cell receptor beta chains were all obtained from the same sample, sequenced in a study of identical twins. TCRdb used MiXCR to reprocess the 5' RACE reads, holding one entry per CDR3 protein. The sample shows about 520,000 distinct CDR3 sequences, about 20% of them seen only once. These data were also reused for a study on T cells expressing NK-cell markers.

Sequencing input: CD4+ T cells sorted from blood. The receptors shown here come from a young woman in good health.

The gene calls are TRBV29-1 and TRBJ2-7; 13 bases match TRBD2. V shed 6 bases and J 5 bases; nucleotides not matched to a gene: 10. From germline, CDR1 is SQVTM and CDR2 ANQGSEA. The CDR3 spans 15 residues. This chain's CDR3 is CSVTGTSGKIDEQYF. DNA for the CDR3: TGCAGCGTGACCGGGACTAGCGGGAAGATCGACGAGCAGTACTTC.

This chain joins TRBV5-6 and TRBJ2-7; 7 nucleotides match TRBD1. CDR1 SGHDT and CDR2 YYEEEE come from the germline V gene. This CDR3 spans 12 amino acids. V gave up 2 bases and J gave up 6 bases; unmatched junction bases: 2. CDR3 amino acids: CASSFPGGEQYF. The CDR3 region has the DNA TGTGCCAGCAGCTTTCCAGGGGGCGAGCAGTACTTC.

This clonotype was seen a handful of times. V usage is TRBV5-1 and J usage is TRBJ2-7; D perhaps matches TRBD1 (6 bases). The CDR3 has 14 residues. Germline V gene sequence: CDR1 SGHRS, CDR2 YFSETQ. Trimming cost V 4 bases and J 3 bases, with 14 bases left between them. This CDR3 reads CASSPQGNLYEQYF. The CDR3 DNA reads TGCGCCAGCAGCCCCCAGGGGAACCTCTACGAGCAGTACTTC. The full variable domain, in which reference TRBV5-1 and TRBJ2-7 provide the parts outside the CDR3, is KAGVTQTPRYLIKTRGQQVTLSCSPISGHRSVSWYQQTPGQGLQFLFEYFSETQRNKGNFPGRFSGRQFSNSRSEMNVSTLELGDSALYLCASSPQGNLYEQYFGPGTRLTVT.

This clonotype was seen a handful of times. This chain uses TRBV24-1 with TRBJ2-7; TRBD2 matches at 10 bases. This CDR3 region has 17 residues. Germline lookup yields CDR1 KGHDR and CDR2 SFDVKD. Trimming took 4 bases from V and 3 from J; bases not matched to a gene: 11. CDR3 sequence reads: CATSDHSSGRPFYEQYF. CDR3 nucleotide sequence: TGTGCCACCAGTGACCACAGTAGCGGGAGGCCTTTCTACGAGCAGTACTTC.

This clonotype occurred a few times. The V call is TRBV7-9, the J call TRBJ2-3; 8 bases match TRBD2. Germline values: CDR1 SEHNR, CDR2 FQNEAQ (reference sequence). The CDR3 covers 17 residues. J gave up 0 bases and V 5 bases, and 10 bases lay outside the gene matches. The CDR3 bases are TGTGCCAGCAGCCCCCGCCGGGCGGGGGGAAGCACAGATACGCAGTATTTT. This encodes CASSPRRAGGSTDTQYF.

The rearrangement joins TRBV25-1 to TRBJ1-2, with D maybe TRBD1 (6 bases). This CDR3 has 13 residues. CDR1 and CDR2 from the germline V gene are MGHDK and SYGVNS. The V end was cut by 3 bases, the J end by 4 bases, with 9 bases between. CDR3 amino acids: CASSDRGSYGYTF. For the CDR3, the DNA is TGTGCCAGCAGTGATAGGGGGTCCTATGGCTACACCTTC.

The chain is built from TRBV5-1 and TRBJ2-5, with D maybe TRBD1 (6 bases). This CDR3 contains 14 residues. Germline CDR1 is SGHRS and CDR2 is YFSETQ. V lost 0 bases to trimming and J lost 5 bases, with 11 bases between them. The CDR3 is CASSLARGEETQYF. The CDR3, as DNA: TGCGCCAGCAGCTTGGCCAGGGGAGAGGAGACCCAGTACTTC. The full variable domain, its missing parts supplied by reference TRBV5-1 and TRBJ2-5, is KAGVTQTPRYLIKTRGQQVTLSCSPISGHRSVSWYQQTPGQGLQFLFEYFSETQRNKGNFPGRFSGRQFSNSRSEMNVSTLELGDSALYLCASSLARGEETQYFGPGTRLLVL.

This clonotype appeared a few times. The V and J genes are TRBV9 and TRBJ2-5, with 14 bases aligning to TRBD2. The J segment lost 7 bases and the V segment lost 3 bases, leaving 14 bases of the junction unmatched. Germline assignment: CDR1 SGDLS and CDR2 YYNGEE. The CDR3 is 18 residues long. The DNA of the CDR3 is TGTGCCAGCAGCGGTAGACTACCGGGACTAGCGGGAGTGGGGACCCAGTACTTC. It translates to CASSGRLPGLAGVGTQYF.

V is TRBV6-1 and J is TRBJ1-3, with D unresolved. The V end lost 6 bases, the J end lost 2 bases, and 11 bases lay between the germline ends. The CDR3 totals 14 residues. Germline V gene lookup returns CDR1 MNHNS and CDR2 SASEGT. The CDR3 DNA reads as TGTGCCAGCAGACTGGGAGGGACTGGAAACACCATATATTTT. It translates to CASRLGGTGNTIYF.

The chain is built from TRBV29-1 and TRBJ2-5; D unclear. This CDR3 has 10 residues. The germline V and J ends were trimmed by 5 bases and 5 bases, with 6 bases remaining between them. CDR1 and CDR2 (germline): SQVTM, ANQGSEA. The CDR3 nucleotides read TGCAGCGTTAAGAGGGAGACCCAGTACTTC. Protein sequence: CSVKRETQYF.

The J gene is TRBJ2-1, the V gene TRBV6-1; perhaps TRBD2 as D (6 bases). This CDR3 has 13 residues. Trimming took off 6 bases at V and 6 bases at J, with 12 bases between the two ends. Germline V gene data show CDR1 as MNHNS and CDR2 as SASEGT. CDR3 bases: TGTGCCAGCAGCCCCGGACTAAGCAATGAGCAGTTCTTC. Encoded protein: CASSPGLSNEQFF.

The table lists this clonotype with many counts. J is TRBJ2-7 and V is TRBV12-3 or TRBV12-4; TRBD2 matches at 11 bases. This CDR3 is built from 14 residues. With 5 bases clipped from V and 3 bases from J, the junction kept 3 bases outside the gene matches. CDR3 nucleotide sequence: TGTGCCAGCAGTAGGGGGACTAGCGGCTACGAGCAGTACTTC. Its translation is CASSRGTSGYEQYF.

This clonotype was detected a few times. J is TRBJ1-1 and V is TRBV12-3 or TRBV12-4, with D hard to call. This CDR3 has 15 amino acids. Trimming pared 6 bases from V and 2 bases from J, leaving 16 bases between. CDR3 in amino acids: CASRNSRNLNTEAFF. The DNA for the CDR3 is TGTGCCAGCAGAAACTCGCGCAACCTCAACACTGAAGCTTTCTTT.

The chain uses TRBV18 and TRBJ2-5; D may be TRBD1 (5 bases). This CDR3 contains 15 residues. The germline V gene has CDR1 KGHSH and CDR2 LQKENI. V lost 3 bases to trimming and J lost 6 bases, with 17 bases between them. This CDR3 is CASSPSQGWEQTQYF. CDR3 bases: TGTGCCAGCTCACCCTCCCAGGGATGGGAACAGACCCAGTACTTC.

This clonotype was seen repeatedly, ten times or more. The chain employs TRBV4-2 and TRBJ1-2, with 10 bases fitting TRBD1. This CDR3 comprises 14 residues. Germline V gene lookup returns CDR1 LGHNA and CDR2 YNFKEQ. Losses at the gene ends were 4 bases for V and 4 bases for J; bases not matched to a gene: 3. The CDR3 reads CASSLGQGSYGYTF. The CDR3 DNA reads TGTGCCAGCAGCCTGGGACAGGGGTCCTATGGCTACACCTTC.

J is TRBJ2-4 and V is TRBV6-1; D possibly corresponds to TRBD1 (5 bases). The germline V and J ends were trimmed by 6 bases and 5 bases, with 11 bases remaining between them. Germline lookup yields CDR1 MNHNS and CDR2 SASEGT. The CDR3 is made up of 13 amino acids. CDR3 sequence: CASRGAGQNIQYF. DNA of the CDR3: TGTGCCAGCAGAGGGGCCGGCCAAAACATTCAGTACTTC.

The rearrangement links TRBV12-3 or TRBV12-4 to TRBJ2-1; 11 nucleotides match TRBD2. J was trimmed by 4 bases and V by 5 bases; bases with no gene match: 13. The CDR3 extends over 18 amino acids. The CDR3 sequence: CASSLFSSGGRIYNEQFF. Written as DNA, the CDR3 is TGTGCCAGCAGTCTCTTTTCTAGCGGGGGGCGCATATACAATGAGCAGTTCTTC.

V and J are TRBV7-2 and TRBJ1-1; 7 bases are shared with TRBD1. This CDR3 has 14 amino acids. V was pared by 2 bases and J by 10 bases, with 10 bases of the junction left unmatched. Germline assignment: CDR1 SGHTA and CDR2 FQGNSA. The CDR3, as DNA: TGTGCCAGCAGCTTAAGGAGCACAGGGGCGGGAGCTTTCTTT. It yields the protein CASSLRSTGAGAFF.

This clonotype was seen a few times. J is TRBJ2-1 and V is TRBV20-1; TRBD2 aligns across 12 bases. The germline V gene has CDR1 DFQATT and CDR2 SNEGSKA (reference sequence). The V segment lost 4 bases and the J segment 8 bases; nucleotides outside the gene matches: 9. The CDR3 length is 15 residues. CDR3 protein: CSATTLAGGPHEQFF. As DNA, the CDR3 is TGCAGTGCTACCACTCTAGCGGGAGGGCCGCATGAGCAGTTCTTC.

The V call is TRBV30, the J call TRBJ2-7; TRBD1 matches 7 bases. The CDR3 is 13 amino acids. The V segment lost 6 bases and the J segment 6 bases; nucleotides outside the gene matches: 11. The V gene's germline CDR1 is GTSNPN and CDR2 SVGIG (reference sequence). The CDR3 DNA is TGTGCCTGCCGAACGACAGGGTGGGGCGAGCAGTACTTC. Its protein is CACRTTGWGEQYF.

V usage is TRBV2 and J usage is TRBJ2-1; D is ambiguous. The CDR3 sequence is 14 residues long. CDR1 and CDR2 from the germline V gene are SNHLY and FYNNEI. Between the trimmed V and J ends, which lost 0 bases and 10 bases, there was a span of 13 bases. CDR3 residues: CASSEALGSIEQFF. CDR3 DNA: TGTGCCAGCAGTGAAGCGCTTGGCTCCATAGAGCAGTTCTTC.

The CDR3 nucleotides are TGTGCCAGTAAATCAGGAATCCAAGAGACCCAGTACTTC. Its protein product is CASKSGIQETQYF. The V and J genes are TRBV19 and TRBJ2-5; D ambiguous. The CDR3 runs 13 residues. Trimming took 7 bases from V and 1 from J, leaving 10 bases between them. The germline gives CDR1 LNHDA, CDR2 SQIVND (reference sequence). The full variable domain, in which reference TRBV19 and TRBJ2-5 provide the parts outside the CDR3, is DGGITQSPKYLFRKEGQNVTLSCEQNLNHDAMYWYRQDPGQGLRLIYYSQIVNDFQKGDIAEGYSVSREKKESFPLTVTSAQKNPTAFYLCASKSGIQETQYFGPGTRLLVL.

This clonotype was detected a few times. The genes are TRBV20-1 and TRBJ2-1; a weak D match, TRBD2 (5 bases). The V end lost 4 bases, the J end lost 8 bases, and 12 bases lay between the germline ends. The CDR3 is 12 amino acids. Germline values: CDR1 DFQATT, CDR2 SNEGSKA (reference sequence). In nucleotides, the CDR3 is TGCAGTGCTATCCCTAGCCATCATGAGCAGTTCTTC. This gives the protein CSAIPSHHEQFF.

This chain links TRBV24-1 with TRBJ2-3; 8 bases match TRBD2. Trimming at V came to 5 bases and at J to 3 bases, leaving 3 bases not matched to a gene. CDR1 is KGHDR, CDR2 SFDVKD, per germline. This CDR3 has 14 residues. The CDR3 sequence: CATSGAGGTDTQYF. DNA for the CDR3: TGTGCCACCAGTGGGGCGGGGGGAACAGATACGCAGTATTTT.

V gene TRBV5-1 combines with J gene TRBJ2-1; possibly TRBD1 for D (6 bases). V lost 4 bases to trimming and J lost 7 bases, with 18 bases between them. In germline, CDR1 is SGHRS, CDR2 YFSETQ. The CDR3 sequence is 15 residues long. The CDR3 protein is CASSVQGVEGNEQFF. The CDR3 DNA sequence: TGCGCCAGCAGCGTACAGGGAGTCGAAGGGAATGAGCAGTTCTTC.